Listed here is a single T cell receptor (beta chain). Clones were read by immunoSEQ multiplex PCR, and TCRdb kept only the in-frame ones, dropping some. The sample includes roughly 70,000 clones, 90% of them seen just once. This record comes from a study of cytotoxic CD8 clonotypes in ibrutinib-treated CLL. Germline V gene sequence: CDR1 SGHTA, CDR2 FQGNSA. The CDR3 is 15 residues long. With 1 base removed from V and 2 bases from J, the gap between germline ends came to 9 bases. The rearrangement links TRBV7-2 to TRBJ2-4; the D is unclear. The TCR sequence derives from a human donor with chronic lymphocytic leukemia. The material was PBMCs, obtained after 12 months of ibrutinib treatment. CDR3 nucleotide sequence: TGTGCCAGCAGCTTAGTAGGGCAGTCCAAAAACATTCAGTACTTC. As protein: CASSLVGQSKNIQYF.